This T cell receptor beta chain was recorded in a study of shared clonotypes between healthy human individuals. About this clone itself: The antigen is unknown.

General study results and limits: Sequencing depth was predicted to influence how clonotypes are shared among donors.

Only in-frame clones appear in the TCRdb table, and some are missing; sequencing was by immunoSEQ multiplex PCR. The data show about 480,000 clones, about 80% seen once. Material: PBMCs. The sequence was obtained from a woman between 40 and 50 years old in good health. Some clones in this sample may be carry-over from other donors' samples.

The CDR3 nucleotides read TGCGCCAGCAGCTTGTATGGGACAGGGGAAGAGACCCAGTACTTC. It specifies CASSLYGTGEETQYF. The gene calls are TRBV5-1 and TRBJ2-5; 10 nucleotides match TRBD1. Looked up from germline, CDR1 is SGHRS and CDR2 is YFSETQ. V shed 1 base and J 3 bases; nucleotides not matched to a gene: 3. This CDR3 contains 15 residues.